A single sample gave rise to the 28 T cell receptor beta chains below, sequenced in a study of cytomegalovirus exposure and HLA in healthy donors. Profiling relied on immunoSEQ multiplex PCR, and the TCRdb table lists in-frame clones only, not all of them. The data contain 300,000 to 450,000 clones, more than 80% of them singletons. What was sequenced was PBMCs. The receptors come from a woman aged 18-30 years in good health and CMV-seronegative.

The V call is TRBV27, the J call TRBJ2-1; 9 bases fit TRBD1. This CDR3 comprises 10 residues. V gave up 10 bases and J gave up 14 bases; unmatched junction bases: 6. The germline CDR1 and CDR2 sequences are MNHEY and SMNVEV (reference sequence). This CDR3 reads CATKRDREFF. For the CDR3, the DNA is TGTGCCACGAAACGGGACAGGGAGTTCTTC.

The chain is built from TRBV28 and TRBJ2-1, with TRBD1 identical over 8 bases. CDR1 and CDR2 from the germline V gene are MDHEN and SYDVKM. J was trimmed by 5 bases and V by 6 bases; bases with no gene match: 9. The CDR3 length is 15 residues. CDR3 loop: CASRQGQGGNNEQFF. CDR3 in DNA: TGTGCCAGCAGACAAGGACAGGGCGGGAACAATGAGCAGTTCTTC.

The chain couples TRBV5-1 to TRBJ2-2; D gene uncertain. V shed 0 bases and J shed 3 bases, with 9 bases lying between them. From germline, CDR1 is SGHRS and CDR2 YFSETQ. CDR3 length: 15 residues. The CDR3 nucleotides read TGCGCCAGCAGCTTGGACAGAGCTGACACCGGGGAGCTGTTTTTT. Its translation is CASSLDRADTGELFF.

CDR3 nucleotide sequence: TGCGCCAGCAGCGCGGACAATGAGCAGTTCTTC. Translated, it gives CASSADNEQFF. The chain is built from TRBV4-1 and TRBJ2-1; D ambiguous. Trimming left V 5 bases short and J 5 bases short, with 4 bases between. This CDR3 region has 11 residues. Germline CDR1 is MGHRA and CDR2 is YSYEKL.

The chain joins TRBV25-1 to TRBJ2-5; D unresolved. The CDR3 loop spans 13 amino acids. Germline CDR1 and CDR2: MGHDK and SYGVNS. Trimming left V 3 bases short and J 5 bases short, with 10 bases between. CDR3 amino acids: CASSERYPETQYF. The CDR3 DNA reads TGTGCCAGCAGTGAGCGTTATCCGGAGACCCAGTACTTC.

V and J are TRBV30 and TRBJ2-6; D unresolved. CDR1 is GTSNPN and CDR2 is SVGIG in the germline V gene (reference sequence). The germline V and J ends were trimmed by 5 bases and 0 bases, with 5 bases remaining between them. The CDR3 is 13 amino acids. As DNA, the CDR3 is TGTGCCTGGGCGCTCTCTGGGGCCAACGTCCTGACTTTC. Translating it yields CAWALSGANVLTF.

V and J are TRBV5-1 and TRBJ2-7; 9 bases are a match to TRBD1. This CDR3 is 17 amino acids long. J gave up 3 bases and V 4 bases, and 14 bases lay outside the gene matches. The germline V gene encodes CDR1 SGHRS and CDR2 YFSETQ. The CDR3 protein is CASSPNPLGDRVYEQYF. CDR3 coding DNA: TGCGCCAGCAGCCCGAACCCCCTGGGGGACAGGGTCTACGAGCAGTACTTC.

The table lists this clone with a few counts. This rearrangement joins TRBV28 to TRBJ1-2; D not certain. This CDR3 region has 11 residues. V was shortened by 5 bases and J by 5 bases, with 6 bases between the two germline ends. From germline, CDR1 is MDHEN and CDR2 SYDVKM. Written as DNA, the CDR3 is TGTGCCAGCAGTCGCGATTATGGCTACACCTTC. It specifies CASSRDYGYTF.

CDR3 region: CASSQEPGTGDYEQYF. The CDR3, as DNA: TGTGCCAGCAGCCAAGAACCCGGGACAGGGGACTACGAGCAGTACTTC. The V gene is TRBV4-2, the J gene TRBJ2-7, with 10 bases that match TRBD1. The CDR3 runs 16 residues. Germline lookup yields CDR1 LGHNA and CDR2 YNFKEQ. Trimming at V came to 0 bases and at J to 3 bases, leaving 5 bases not matched to a gene.

The chain employs TRBV18 and TRBJ1-6; D might be TRBD1 (5 bases). Trimming cost V 2 bases and J 5 bases, with 7 bases left between them. Germline-derived CDR1 and CDR2 are KGHSH and LQKENI. The CDR3 has 14 amino acids. The CDR3 nucleotides read TGTGCCAGCTCACCAGCAGGGAATAATTCACCCCTCCACTTT. As protein: CASSPAGNNSPLHF.

The count of this clone is one. The J gene is TRBJ2-2, the V gene TRBV27; TRBD1 agrees at 9 bases. The CDR3 has 15 amino acids. The J segment lost 4 bases and the V segment lost 5 bases, leaving 5 bases of the junction unmatched. CDR1 and CDR2 (germline): MNHEY, SMNVEV (reference sequence). CDR3 protein: CASSEDRGFTGELFF. The CDR3 bases are TGTGCCAGCAGTGAAGACAGGGGGTTCACCGGGGAGCTGTTTTTT.

The chain recombines TRBV4-1 with TRBJ1-1; D is uncertain. Germline V gives CDR1 MGHRA, CDR2 YSYEKL. The CDR3 runs to 13 residues. V lost 5 bases, J lost 5 bases, and 12 bases lay in between. The DNA of the CDR3 is TGCGCCAGCAGCGTAAGACGCGGAACTGAAGCTTTCTTT. Translating it yields CASSVRRGTEAFF.

The J gene is TRBJ2-2, the V gene TRBV5-1; D may be TRBD2 (6 bases). The germline CDR1 and CDR2 sequences are SGHRS and YFSETQ. The CDR3 loop spans 15 amino acids. V was clipped by 2 bases and J by 8 bases, with 16 bases between them. The CDR3 bases are TGCGCCAGCAGCTTCCCTAGCGCCGACCGGGGGGAGCTGTTTTTT. The encoded protein is CASSFPSADRGELFF.

This clone was seen only a few times. The rearrangement links TRBV7-9 to TRBJ2-1, with D possibly being TRBD2 (6 bases). The CDR3 spans 15 residues. Between the trimmed V and J ends, which lost 7 bases and 6 bases, there was a span of 19 bases. CDR1 is SEHNR and CDR2 is FQNEAQ in the germline V gene (reference sequence). CDR3 protein: CASTLVPGAGNEQFF. Here the CDR3 DNA reads TGTGCCAGCACCCTTGTTCCCGGAGCGGGCAATGAGCAGTTCTTC.

About this clone: Other nucleotide sequences in the sample specify the same CDR3. The J gene is TRBJ2-7, the V gene TRBV27; 9 bases are a match to TRBD2. The CDR3 length is 14 residues. Germline V CDR1 and CDR2: MNHEY, SMNVEV (reference sequence). The ends lost 3 bases at V and 2 bases at J; junction bases unmatched: 2. CDR3 DNA sequence: TGTGCCAGCAGTTTGGCGGGAGGGCCCTACGAGCAGTACTTC. Its protein product is CASSLAGGPYEQYF.

This chain uses TRBV5-1 with TRBJ2-7, with D maybe TRBD1 (6 bases). V was clipped by 7 bases and J by 0 bases, with 17 bases between them. Germline CDR1 SGHRS, CDR2 YFSETQ. The CDR3 is 15 amino acids. The CDR3 bases are TGCGCCAGCGCCTATCCGGAACAGGGCTCCTACGAGCAGTACTTC. It specifies CASAYPEQGSYEQYF.

Points on this clone: A read error may account for a junction end that differs from germline. The chain combines TRBV27 with TRBJ2-1; D remains unclear. This CDR3 region has 10 residues. CDR1 is MNHEY and CDR2 is SMNVEV in the germline V gene (reference sequence). Here the CDR3 reads CASGLTRQFF. Written as DNA, the CDR3 is TGTGCCAGCGGTTTAACTCGACAGTTCTTC.

This chain links TRBV4-1 with TRBJ2-5; a weak D match, TRBD2 (6 bases). This CDR3 is built from 18 residues. Germline V gene lookup returns CDR1 MGHRA and CDR2 YSYEKL. V lost 0 bases, J lost 0 bases, and 17 bases lay in between. The CDR3 is CASSQDPPYGGNQETQYF. The CDR3 coding sequence is TGCGCCAGCAGCCAAGATCCCCCTTACGGGGGTAACCAAGAGACCCAGTACTTC.

The chain employs TRBV19 and TRBJ2-7, with 10 nucleotides matching TRBD1. J gave up 3 bases and V 4 bases, and 3 bases lay outside the gene matches. This CDR3 has 14 amino acids. Germline CDR1 reads LNHDA; CDR2 reads SQIVND (reference sequence). The CDR3 region is CASSTGQGDYEQYF. DNA of the CDR3: TGTGCCAGTAGTACTGGACAGGGGGACTACGAGCAGTACTTC.

The genes are TRBV20-1 and TRBJ1-1, with D maybe TRBD1 (5 bases). Germline CDR1 reads DFQATT; CDR2 reads SNEGSKA (reference sequence). This CDR3 comprises 11 residues. As DNA, the CDR3 is TGCAGCCCGGAGGGGAGGACTGAAGCTTTCTTT. It yields the protein CSPEGRTEAFF.

The J gene is TRBJ2-7, the V gene TRBV5-6, with a weak D call TRBD1 (5 bases). Trimming shortened V by 2 bases and J by 5 bases, and 11 bases separated the two germline ends. The CDR3 is 13 residues long. The germline gives CDR1 SGHDT, CDR2 YYEEEE. The CDR3: CASSLGRADEQYF. The DNA of the CDR3 is TGTGCCAGCAGCTTAGGCAGGGCCGACGAGCAGTACTTC.

This clone appeared a single time. V usage is TRBV11-2 and J usage is TRBJ1-2, with D possibly matching TRBD1 (5 bases). Germline V gene data show CDR1 as SGHAT and CDR2 as FQNNGV. Deletions cut 0 bases from V and 3 bases from J, with 17 bases between. The CDR3 consists of 17 residues. CDR3 sequence reads: CASSLDRGWAGYYGYTF. CDR3 coding DNA: TGTGCCAGCAGCTTAGATCGAGGTTGGGCAGGGTACTATGGCTACACCTTC.

This clone was counted once. The J gene is TRBJ2-7, the V gene TRBV27; 9 nucleotides match TRBD2. The CDR3 extends over 14 amino acids. With 3 bases clipped from V and 4 bases from J, the junction kept 4 bases outside the gene matches. CDR1 is MNHEY and CDR2 is SMNVEV in the germline V gene (reference sequence). For the CDR3, the DNA is TGTGCCAGCAGTTTGGGCGGGAGGGAGTACGAGCAGTACTTC. It encodes CASSLGGREYEQYF.

The V gene is TRBV4-1, the J gene TRBJ1-1; 7 positions match TRBD1. Per germline, CDR1 MGHRA and CDR2 YSYEKL. This CDR3 comprises 15 residues. The J segment lost 2 bases and the V segment lost 0 bases, leaving 3 bases of the junction unmatched. Written as DNA, the CDR3 is TGCGCCAGCAGCCAAGATCGACAGGGTAACACTGAAGCTTTCTTT. This gives the protein CASSQDRQGNTEAFF.

V gene TRBV4-1 combines with J gene TRBJ1-2; D call uncertain. V was shortened by 8 bases and J by 4 bases, with 8 bases between the two germline ends. From germline, CDR1 is MGHRA and CDR2 YSYEKL. The CDR3 spans 11 residues. The CDR3 region is CASSRGYGYTF. CDR3 nucleotide sequence: TGCGCCAGCTCCCGGGGCTATGGCTACACCTTC.

The CDR3, as DNA: TGTGCCAGCAGCTTACGGGGGGTCCATGAGCAGTTCTTC. Translation gives CASSLRGVHEQFF. This chain links TRBV7-6 with TRBJ2-1; 7 bases align to TRBD2. The V segment lost 2 bases and the J segment 8 bases; nucleotides outside the gene matches: 3. This CDR3 has 13 residues. Germline CDR1 SGHVS, CDR2 FNYEAQ.

The rearrangement uses TRBV4-1 and TRBJ2-7; D possibly corresponds to TRBD1 (5 bases). Per the germline V gene, CDR1 is MGHRA and CDR2 is YSYEKL. Deletions cut 4 bases from V and 2 bases from J, with 12 bases between. CDR3 length: 14 residues. The CDR3 DNA sequence: TGCGCCAGCAGCCCAGGGCCTACTCCCTACGAGCAGTACTTC. Protein: CASSPGPTPYEQYF.

J is TRBJ1-3 and V is TRBV28; no reliable D call. Germline V gene sequence: CDR1 MDHEN, CDR2 SYDVKM. With 7 bases removed from V and 4 bases from J, the gap between germline ends came to 8 bases. The CDR3 contains 12 residues. CDR3 sequence reads: CASKSLGNTIYF. CDR3 nucleotides: TGTGCCAGCAAATCCTTAGGAAACACCATATATTTT.